The source of this T cell receptor (beta chain) is a study of molecular identifiers for immune sequencing clone quantification. This clonotype was observed at least ten times. The antigen is unknown. Study-wide findings and caveats: Clones exceeding 20 RNA copies carried over 99% of effector molecules but under 1% of naive-cell molecules. Underestimated sizes of highly expanded clones could result from identical TCR molecules that share a barcode.

The authors gated naive CD8 T cells as CD8+CD4-CCR7+CD45RA+ for sorting. Germline assignment: CDR1 SEHNR and CDR2 FQNEAQ (reference sequence). This CDR3 spans 16 amino acids. V was cut by 5 bases and J by 5 bases, with 18 bases left in between. Methods described previously were used for bulk TCR libraries, and listed TCR primers were applied. TCRdb itself ran the PCR reads through MiXCR, one entry per CDR3 protein. This sample yields about 640,000 distinct CDR3 sequences, of which 15% to 20% are seen a single time; 0.85% belongs to the top ten. The chain combines TRBV7-9 with TRBJ1-4; the D gene is possibly TRBD1 (6 bases). This receptor was taken from a human donor in good health. Some libraries in this study had Jurkat cell RNA spiked in. Source material: naive CD8+ T cells from blood, with Jurkat cell RNA spiked in. The subset is: FACS-sorted CD8+CD4-CCR7+CD45RA+ naive T cells. The CDR3 nucleotides read TGTGCCAGCAGCCCCCCCGGGGGGCTAGCCAATGAAAAACTGTTTTTT. Its protein product is CASSPPGGLANEKLFF.